This TCR beta chain was documented in a study of blood T cell repertoires in COVID-19. Overall study: Sites in the United States, Italy and Spain provided acute and convalescent COVID-19 samples. Nucleic acid was either cDNA or gDNA, and it came from T cells, B-cell-depleted T cells, or PBMCs.

The CDR3 sequence is 16 residues long. Germline V gene lookup returns CDR1 KGHSH and CDR2 LQKENI. The ends lost 4 bases at V and 4 bases at J; junction bases unmatched: 12. How the authors handled the data: Estimates of nucleated cell counts were drawn from the amplification of reference gene primers. Only in-frame clones appear in the TCRdb table, and some are missing; sequencing was by immunoSEQ multiplex PCR. D and trimming were read from the DNA, whereas the V and J calls and clone size are those reported in that table. The sample yields hundreds of thousands of clones, under 90% seen once. Sequenced: peripheral blood. The V and J genes are TRBV18 and TRBJ1-2, with 7 bases matching TRBD1. The sequence came from a woman aged 25-40 years with COVID-19, enrolled during active disease. The CDR3 region has the DNA TGTGCCAGCTCACGGCAGACAGGGCGAAACTTCTATGGCTACACCTTC. Translating gives CASSRQTGRNFYGYTF.